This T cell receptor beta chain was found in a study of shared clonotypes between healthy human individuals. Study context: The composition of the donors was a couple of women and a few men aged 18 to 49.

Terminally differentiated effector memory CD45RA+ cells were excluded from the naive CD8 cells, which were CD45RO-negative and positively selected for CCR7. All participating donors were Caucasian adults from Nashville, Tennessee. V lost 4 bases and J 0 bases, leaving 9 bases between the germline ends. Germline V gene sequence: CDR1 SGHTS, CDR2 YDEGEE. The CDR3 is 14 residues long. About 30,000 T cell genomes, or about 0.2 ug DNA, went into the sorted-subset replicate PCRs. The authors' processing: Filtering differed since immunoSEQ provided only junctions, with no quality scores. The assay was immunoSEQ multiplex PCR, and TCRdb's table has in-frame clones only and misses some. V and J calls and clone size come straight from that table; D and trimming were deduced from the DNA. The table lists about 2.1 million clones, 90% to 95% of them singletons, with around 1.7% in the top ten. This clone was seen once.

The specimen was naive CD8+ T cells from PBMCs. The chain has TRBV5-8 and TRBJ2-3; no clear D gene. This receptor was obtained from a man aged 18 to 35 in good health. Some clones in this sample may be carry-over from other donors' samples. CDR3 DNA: TGTGCCAGCAGCAAGTACAGTAGCACAGATACGCAGTATTTT. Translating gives CASSKYSSTDTQYF.